This T cell receptor (beta chain) was found in a study of shared T cell receptors in the human thymus. Sequenced by immunoSEQ multiplex PCR; TCRdb stores in-frame clones only, minus some. The sample records tens of thousands of clones, roughly 95% being singletons. What was sequenced was thymocytes. The source of this sequence is a human donor.

The CDR3 DNA is TGTGCCAGCAGCTTAGTCCGACAGGGTGATGGCTACACCTTC. Its protein is CASSLVRQGDGYTF. The genes are TRBV7-2 and TRBJ1-2, with TRBD1 identical over 7 bases. Per germline, CDR1 SGHTA and CDR2 FQGNSA. Trimming took 1 base from V and 6 from J; bases not matched to a gene: 5. This CDR3 region has 14 residues.